What follows are 23 T cell receptor beta chains derived from one specimen sequenced in a study of monozygotic twins with inflammatory bowel disease. TCRdb processed the 5' RACE reads again and assigns one entry to each CDR3 protein, with no DNA. The sample has 190,000 or so distinct CDR3 sequences. The sequenced sample was blood. Receptor source: a human donor with ulcerative colitis or Crohn's disease, or a healthy co-twin of an affected twin (not recorded which).

V and J are TRBV6-1 and TRBJ1-1; TCRdb designates TRBD1, a call that cannot be tested without DNA. Germline V gives CDR1 MNHNS, CDR2 SASEGT. CDR3 size: 16 residues. The CDR3 sequence is CASSESLVLGGIEAFF.

The rearrangement links TRBV25-1 to TRBJ1-3; the D gene TCRdb calls, TRBD1, cannot be checked with no DNA. The CDR3 length is 19 residues. Germline assignment: CDR1 MGHDK and CDR2 SYGVNS. The CDR3 reads CASSANRVGIELGGNTIYF.

The genes are TRBV9 and TRBJ2-1; no DNA is available, so the TRBD1 call from TCRdb remains unchecked. The CDR3 runs 14 residues. Germline CDR1 is SGDLS and CDR2 is YYNGEE. The CDR3 sequence is CASSAGVDGSLKFF.

This rearrangement joins TRBV19 to TRBJ1-3; the TCRdb call, TRBD1, lacks DNA for checking. The CDR3 has 15 amino acids. CDR1 and CDR2 from the germline V gene are LNHDA and SQIVND (reference sequence). The CDR3 spells CASSIPGDSGNTIYF.

The chain employs TRBV29-1 and TRBJ1-2; checking the TCRdb D call of TRBD1 is not possible without DNA. The CDR3 sequence is 13 residues long. Germline V lookup: CDR1 SQVTM, CDR2 ANQGSEA. The CDR3 here is CSVSGNREIGYTF.

The chain recombines TRBV5-1 with TRBJ2-1; the TRBD1 assignment by TCRdb is unverifiable without DNA. The CDR3 consists of 17 residues. Germline lookup yields CDR1 SGHRS and CDR2 YFSETQ. The CDR3 reads CASSWGGQQSSYNEQSF.

The chain recombines TRBV12-3 or TRBV12-4 with TRBJ1-5. The CDR3 contains 14 residues. The CDR3 here is CASRLQDSNQPQHF.

This chain joins TRBV20-1 and TRBJ1-6; the TRBD1 assignment by TCRdb is unverifiable without DNA. The CDR3 loop spans 16 amino acids. The germline CDR1 and CDR2 sequences are DFQATT and SNEGSKA (reference sequence). The CDR3 reads CSAPRTGAFDNSPLHF.

The chain uses TRBV5-1 and TRBJ2-3. The CDR3 contains 13 residues. Germline V lookup: CDR1 SGHRS, CDR2 YFSETQ. The CDR3 sequence: CASSLPGEDTQYF.

The chain links TRBV7-8 to TRBJ2-2; the TRBD2 assignment by TCRdb is unverifiable without DNA. Germline V lookup: CDR1 SGHVS, CDR2 FQNEAQ. The CDR3 totals 15 residues. CDR3 amino acids: CASSSGGASIGELFF.

The chain links TRBV20-1 to TRBJ2-1; TCRdb lists TRBD2, though no DNA is available to test this call. The CDR3 runs to 15 residues. The germline V gene has CDR1 DFQATT and CDR2 SNEGSKA (reference sequence). The CDR3 loop reads CSAPATSGGRGEQFF.

V gene TRBV28 combines with J gene TRBJ2-3; TCRdb picks TRBD2, but there is no DNA to check that call. Germline CDR1 is MDHEN and CDR2 is SYDVKM. The CDR3 extends over 14 amino acids. CDR3 in amino acids: CASSLAGPQDTQYF.

The chain employs TRBV5-1 and TRBJ1-1; the TRBD1 assignment by TCRdb is unverifiable without DNA. In germline, CDR1 is SGHRS, CDR2 YFSETQ. This CDR3 region has 14 residues. This CDR3 reads CASSLGQVVTEAFF.

The V call is TRBV29-1, the J call TRBJ2-1; TCRdb's assignment of TRBD1 cannot be checked, as there is no DNA. Per the germline V gene, CDR1 is SQVTM and CDR2 is ANQGSEA. This CDR3 is built from 15 residues. The CDR3 sequence is CSVEVPRPGTNEQFF.

The CDR3 loop is CASGEGQETQYF. V usage is TRBV7-9 and J usage is TRBJ2-5; the D call of TRBD1 rests on TCRdb alone, since no DNA is present to check it. The CDR3 runs to 12 residues. Germline V gives CDR1 SEHNR, CDR2 FQNEAQ (reference sequence).

The chain employs TRBV7-8 and TRBJ1-1; the TRBD1 assignment by TCRdb is unverifiable without DNA. This CDR3 region has 13 residues. Germline-derived CDR1 and CDR2 are SGHVS and FQNEAQ. The CDR3 loop reads CASSLRQPTEAFF.

The rearrangement links TRBV20-1 to TRBJ2-1; as DNA is missing, the TRBD2 call by TCRdb cannot be tested. Germline V CDR1 and CDR2: DFQATT, SNEGSKA (reference sequence). The CDR3 has 15 amino acids. This CDR3 is CSAPGLAGGRYEQFF.

The chain employs TRBV6-1 and TRBJ2-3; TCRdb selects TRBD2, and the lack of DNA leaves this call unchecked. This CDR3 contains 14 residues. Germline-derived CDR1 and CDR2 are MNHNS and SASEGT. The CDR3 here is CASRRDSSTDTQYF.

This chain uses TRBV7-2 with TRBJ2-5; TCRdb picks TRBD2, but there is no DNA to check that call. Per the germline V gene, CDR1 is SGHTA and CDR2 is FQGNSA. The CDR3 sequence is 14 residues long. CDR3 residues: CASSATRTIGTQYF. The full variable domain, rest sourced from reference TRBV7-2 and TRBJ2-5, is GAGVSQSPSNKVTEKGKDVELRCDPISGHTALYWYRQSLGQGLEFLIYFQGNSAPDKSGLPSDRFSAERTGGSVSTLTIQRTQQEDSAVYLCASSATRTIGTQYFGPGTRLLVL.

The chain links TRBV3-1 to TRBJ2-3. The CDR3 consists of 15 residues. Germline lookup yields CDR1 LGHDT and CDR2 YNNKEL (reference sequence). The CDR3 region is CASSQSADPTDTQYF.

The CDR3 loop is CASSLRGSYSGELFF. The genes are TRBV7-9 and TRBJ2-2. This CDR3 contains 15 residues. Germline assignment: CDR1 SEHNR and CDR2 FQNEAQ (reference sequence).

The rearrangement joins TRBV5-1 to TRBJ2-2. The germline gives CDR1 SGHRS, CDR2 YFSETQ. CDR3 size: 15 residues. The CDR3 region is CASSSTHTNTGELFF.

J is TRBJ1-2 and V is TRBV20-1; absent DNA, TCRdb's TRBD1 call cannot be checked. There are 17 residues in the CDR3. CDR1 and CDR2 from the germline V gene are DFQATT and SNEGSKA (reference sequence). This chain's CDR3 is CSARVAGQGDFGYGYTF.